This record concerns one T cell receptor (beta chain) sequence. CDR3 length: 16 residues. J gave up 7 bases and V 2 bases, and 9 bases lay outside the gene matches. The germline V gene has CDR1 LGHNA and CDR2 YNFKEQ. The data were taken from a study of blood T cell repertoires in COVID-19. Overall study: Samples of COVID-19 (acute and convalescent) were obtained from the United States, Italy and Spain. T cells, B-cell-depleted T cells, or PBMCs provided the cDNA or gDNA that served as material.

In the original workflow: Estimated nucleated cell counts came from reference gene primer amplification. TCRdb's copy holds only in-frame clones and misses some; the assay was immunoSEQ multiplex PCR. Clone size and V and J calls were adopted from that table, with D and trimming inferred from the DNA. The sample gives about 120,000 clones, more than 75% of which show up once; under 5% is in the top ten. This clonotype was obtained from a man aged 55 to 70 with acute or convalescent COVID-19. The J gene is TRBJ1-2, the V gene TRBV4-2; 11 bases map to TRBD1. Specimen: peripheral blood. The CDR3 sequence is CASSQMSGQGASGYTF. The CDR3 DNA reads as TGTGCCAGCAGCCAAATGAGTGGACAGGGGGCCTCTGGCTACACCTTC.